Below, 15 T cell receptor beta chains from the same sample are listed, as sequenced in a study of control samples from healthy donors and cancer patients (dated by TCRdb to the early 2020s). The library was made by the immunoSEQ multiplex PCR assay. TCRdb's version of the immuneACCESS table is confined to in-frame rearrangements and falls short of the full clone set. An unresolved V gene accounts for under half of the shortfall where checked; the remainder is of unknown origin. This sample comprises about 41,000 clones, 90% to 95% of them detected only once. The ten biggest clones cover more than 20% of the sample. Sequencing input: blood. The receptors originated from a man in his sixties in good health.

The chain recombines TRBV28 with TRBJ2-2; D unresolved. Germline CDR1 and CDR2: MDHEN and SYDVKM. Trimming shortened V by 6 bases and J by 1 base, and 12 bases separated the two germline ends. The CDR3 runs to 15 residues. CDR3 sequence reads: CASRPGPMNTGELFF. The CDR3 DNA follows: TGTGCCAGCAGGCCGGGCCCTATGAACACCGGGGAGCTGTTTTTT. The full variable domain, rest sourced from reference TRBV28 and TRBJ2-2, is DVKVTQSSRYLVKRTGEKVFLECVQDMDHENMFWYRQDPGLGLRLIYFSYDVKMKEKGDIPEGYSVSREKKERFSLILESASTNQTSMYLCASRPGPMNTGELFFGEGSRLTVL.

This clone was counted once. One junction end disagrees with the germline gene, perhaps due to a read error. The chain has TRBV27 and TRBJ2-1; TRBD2 agrees at 10 bases. The germline gives CDR1 MNHEY, CDR2 SMNVEV (reference sequence). This CDR3 is 17 amino acids long. CDR3 loop: CASRLSTSGLLEYEQFF. CDR3 DNA: TGTGCCAGCAGATTATCGACTAGCGGGCTTTTGGAGTATGAGCAGTTCTTC.

V is TRBV18 and J is TRBJ1-4; D gene unclear. The V end was cut by 4 bases, the J end by 6 bases, with 9 bases between. This CDR3 comprises 13 residues. The germline CDR1 and CDR2 sequences are KGHSH and LQKENI. CDR3 in amino acids: CASSLPTDEKLFF. In DNA, the CDR3 is TGTGCCAGCTCACTCCCGACGGATGAAAAACTGTTTTTT.

This rearrangement joins TRBV28 to TRBJ2-1, with 8 bases matching TRBD1. The V and J ends lost 7 bases and 5 bases, in that order; junction bases with no gene match: 25. Germline V gives CDR1 MDHEN, CDR2 SYDVKM. The CDR3 has 20 residues. CDR3 residues: CASTNGRGPGTTFGDNEQFF. The CDR3 nucleotides are TGTGCCAGCACCAACGGCAGGGGGCCAGGGACCACCTTCGGTGACAATGAGCAGTTCTTC.

V usage is TRBV7-2 and J usage is TRBJ2-1; 9 bases are shared with TRBD1. Trimming cost V 5 bases and J 5 bases; bases outside gene matches: 7. The CDR3 is made up of 15 amino acids. Germline V lookup: CDR1 SGHTA, CDR2 FQGNSA. In nucleotides, the CDR3 is TGTGCCAGCAGCCGGCCGGGACAGGGTAACAATGAGCAGTTCTTC. Translated, it gives CASSRPGQGNNEQFF.

The gene calls are TRBV6-2 or TRBV6-3 and TRBJ2-7; D remains ambiguous. The ends were cut back, 4 bases at V and 4 bases at J, with 23 bases in the middle. The germline V gene encodes CDR1 MNHEY and CDR2 SVGEGT. The CDR3 spans 17 residues. The CDR3 DNA reads TGTGCCAGCAGTTCCGTACAGCTGGGGTCCAGGATTTACGAGCAGTACTTC. It encodes CASSSVQLGSRIYEQYF.

The chain has TRBV5-4 and TRBJ1-6; 8 nucleotides line up with TRBD1. This CDR3 is built from 15 residues. The germline CDR1 and CDR2 sequences are SGHNT and YYREEE (reference sequence). V dropped 0 bases and J dropped 5; count of bases not matched to a gene: 1. CDR3 bases: TGTGCCAGCAGCTTGGGGGACAGGAATAATTCACCCCTCCACTTT. Its translation is CASSLGDRNNSPLHF.

This rearrangement joins TRBV21-1 to TRBJ2-7; the D call of TRBD2 is as the table states it, not checked on the DNA. TRBV21-1 is classified as a pseudogene. This CDR3 is 16 amino acids long. CDR3 DNA: TGTGCCAGCAGCAAAAAACCGGTCTTAAACTCCTACGAGCAGTACTTC. The encoded protein is CASSKKPVLNSYEQYF.

The chain carries TRBV7-2 and TRBJ2-7; TRBD1 agrees at 7 bases. The J segment lost 2 bases and the V segment lost 6 bases, leaving 7 bases of the junction unmatched. CDR3 length equals 14 residues. From germline, CDR1 is SGHTA and CDR2 FQGNSA. The CDR3 DNA follows: TGTGCCAGCAGAGAGACAGGGCACCCCTACGAGCAGTACTTC. The encoded protein is CASRETGHPYEQYF.

This sequence joins TRBV7-9 and TRBJ2-5; D remains unclear. The V and J ends lost 5 bases and 5 bases respectively, with 9 bases between them. The CDR3 is made up of 12 amino acids. Per the germline V gene, CDR1 is SEHNR and CDR2 is FQNEAQ (reference sequence). CDR3 DNA: TGTGCCAGCAGCGCAGGATGGGAGACCCAGTACTTC. Translating gives CASSAGWETQYF.

This chain links TRBV25-1 with TRBJ1-4; the match to TRBD1 covers 9 bases. J lost 7 bases, V lost 8 bases, and 5 bases had no gene match. The germline V gene has CDR1 MGHDK and CDR2 SYGVNS. CDR3 length equals 13 residues. The CDR3 reads CASQKTGGEKLFF. As DNA, the CDR3 is TGTGCCAGCCAAAAGACAGGGGGTGAAAAACTGTTTTTT.

J is TRBJ1-5 and V is TRBV10-3; D is possibly TRBD1 (6 bases). Trimming took 10 bases from V and 0 from J, leaving 13 bases between them. Germline V gene lookup returns CDR1 ENHRY and CDR2 SYGVKD. The CDR3 has 14 residues. CDR3 amino acids: CATWTDYSNQPQHF. The CDR3 nucleotides read TGTGCCACCTGGACAGATTATAGCAATCAGCCCCAGCATTTT.

The chain recombines TRBV5-1 with TRBJ1-4, with D unresolved. This CDR3 contains 13 residues. Germline loops: CDR1 SGHRS, CDR2 YFSETQ. The V gene lost 4 bases and the J gene lost 8 bases, with 12 bases spanning the gap. The CDR3 nucleotides read TGCGCCAGCAGCAAAACACCCAAGGAAAAACTGTTTTTT. Protein sequence: CASSKTPKEKLFF.

The V call is TRBV6-1, the J call TRBJ2-4; TRBD2 aligns across 10 bases. J lost 7 bases, V lost 4 bases, and 10 bases had no gene match. Germline CDR1 is MNHNS and CDR2 is SASEGT. CDR3 length: 16 amino acids. CDR3: CASSVPRLAGVNIQYF. The CDR3 nucleotides are TGTGCCAGCAGTGTCCCCAGGCTAGCGGGAGTTAACATTCAGTACTTC.

The chain couples TRBV5-5 to TRBJ1-4, with 9 nucleotides matching TRBD1. This CDR3 region has 14 residues. Germline CDR1 reads SGHKS; CDR2 reads YYEKEE (reference sequence). V shed 4 bases and J 8 bases; nucleotides not matched to a gene: 6. CDR3 loop: CASSQTGGWEKLFF. The CDR3 nucleotides are TGTGCCAGCAGCCAGACAGGGGGATGGGAAAAACTGTTTTTT.